These 26 T cell receptor beta chains originate from one sample sequenced in a study of spatial heterogeneity in lung cancer. Study-level results: The number of expanded tumor alpha and beta chains correlated with mutation number.

No antigen has been identified for these receptors. The time point is: sample taken at primary tumor resection. TCRdb re-analysed the 5' RACE reads in MiXCR, keeping a single row per CDR3 protein. The sample yields 17,000 or so distinct CDR3 sequences, under 8% seen once. The specimen was lung tumor tissue, collected at surgery. The receptors were sampled from a male donor with early-stage non-small cell lung cancer.

This clonotype has only a few counts. This beta chain slipped into a library made for alpha chains as a stray read, so its size is not meaningful. V gene TRBV7-9 combines with J gene TRBJ2-5, with a tentative D call TRBD2 (5 bases). V was clipped by 5 bases and J by 4 bases, with 23 bases between them. CDR1 is SEHNR, CDR2 FQNEAQ, per germline (reference sequence). The CDR3 consists of 17 residues. The CDR3 bases are TGTGCCAGCAGCCCACGAACCCCGGGCAGCGAGGGAGAGACCCAGTACTTC. Translated, it gives CASSPRTPGSEGETQYF.

This clonotype has ten or more counts. The library was built for alpha chains, so this beta chain is an off-target read and its size means little. This chain links TRBV20-1 with TRBJ1-5, with D hard to call. Germline CDR1 reads DFQATT; CDR2 reads SNEGSKA (reference sequence). Deletions cut 5 bases from V and 3 bases from J, with 11 bases between. The CDR3 is 13 amino acids. CDR3 sequence (DNA): TGCAGTGCTTGGGAATCCTCCAATCAGCCCCAGCATTTT. Translated, it gives CSAWESSNQPQHF.

This clonotype is deemed medium-sized. This beta chain represents an off-target read in a library built for alpha chains; its size is of limited meaning. CDR3 loop: CSANSGGAGTQYF. The CDR3 nucleotides are TGCAGTGCTAACAGCGGGGGGGCCGGGACCCAGTACTTC. V is TRBV20-1 and J is TRBJ2-5; 10 bases match TRBD2. The CDR3 contains 13 residues. CDR1 DFQATT and CDR2 SNEGSKA come from the germline V gene (reference sequence). V lost 4 bases and J lost 7; bases outside the gene matches: 6.

The sample holds many counts of this clonotype. This beta chain slipped into a library made for alpha chains as a stray read, so its size is not meaningful. The chain carries TRBV6-2 or TRBV6-3 and TRBJ2-5, with 7 bases fitting TRBD1. The germline V gene has CDR1 MNHEY and CDR2 SVGEGT. This CDR3 has 13 residues. V lost 5 bases, J lost 5 bases, and 5 bases stayed unmatched. The CDR3 DNA reads TGTGCCAGCAGTGTGACAGGGTGGGAGACCCAGTACTTC. Amino acid sequence: CASSVTGWETQYF.

This clonotype was recorded at least ten times. Since it is a stray read in a library aimed at alpha chains, this beta chain has a size that is not meaningful. This chain joins TRBV5-1 and TRBJ1-5; D is unresolved. The CDR3 is 11 residues long. Trimming shortened V by 6 bases and J by 7 bases, and 8 bases separated the two germline ends. Per germline, CDR1 SGHRS and CDR2 YFSETQ. DNA of the CDR3: TGCGCCAGCATTCGAGGGCAGCCCCAGCATTTT. Translated: CASIRGQPQHF. The variable domain in full, completed from reference TRBV5-1 and TRBJ1-5, reads KAGVTQTPRYLIKTRGQQVTLSCSPISGHRSVSWYQQTPGQGLQFLFEYFSETQRNKGNFPGRFSGRQFSNSRSEMNVSTLELGDSALYLCASIRGQPQHFGDGTRLSIL.

This clonotype occurred many times. Since the library was made to target alpha chains, this beta chain is a stray read and its abundance is not meaningful. The chain couples TRBV9 to TRBJ2-2, with D maybe TRBD2 (6 bases). CDR1 SGDLS and CDR2 YYNGEE come from the germline V gene. V was shortened by 0 bases and J by 7 bases, with 13 bases between the two germline ends. The length of the CDR3 is 15 residues. CDR3 bases: TGTGCCAGCAGCGTAGATGCAGGGAGGAGCGGGGAGCTGTTTTTT. Its protein is CASSVDAGRSGELFF.

This clonotype has at least ten counts. A library prepared for alpha chains yielded this beta chain as an off-target read; its size is of little meaning. This rearrangement joins TRBV7-2 to TRBJ2-5, with 9 bases fitting TRBD2. The CDR3 is 15 amino acids. J gave up 4 bases and V 2 bases, and 5 bases lay outside the gene matches. Germline-derived CDR1 and CDR2 are SGHTA and FQGNSA. For the CDR3, the DNA is TGTGCCAGCAGCTTAATAGCGGGGGACCGAGAGACCCAGTACTTC. This translates into CASSLIAGDRETQYF.

This clonotype was counted a few times. Because this beta chain is a stray read in a library intended to capture alpha chains, its abundance should not be given much weight. This chain connects TRBV20-1 to TRBJ2-4; D perhaps matches TRBD1 (6 bases). The CDR3 sequence is 16 residues long. The V end lost 0 bases, the J end lost 0 bases, and 12 bases lay between the germline ends. Germline CDR1 reads DFQATT; CDR2 reads SNEGSKA (reference sequence). Here the CDR3 reads CSARDGGAPAKNIQYF. CDR3 nucleotide sequence: TGCAGTGCTAGAGATGGGGGCGCCCCAGCCAAAAACATTCAGTACTTC.

This clonotype was detected many times. For a library built for alpha chains, this beta chain is a stray read; little rests on its size. This rearrangement joins TRBV7-9 to TRBJ1-2, with D hard to call. Trimming cost V 3 bases and J 8 bases, with 13 bases left between them. The length of the CDR3 is 13 residues. Germline values: CDR1 SEHNR, CDR2 FQNEAQ (reference sequence). In nucleotides, the CDR3 is TGTGCCAGCAGCTTGGTCCCAACGGGGGGCTACACCTTC. As protein: CASSLVPTGGYTF. Variable domain in full (rest from reference TRBV7-9 and TRBJ1-2): DTGVSQNPRHKITKRGQNVTFRCDPISEHNRLYWYRQTLGQGPEFLTYFQNEAQLEKSRLLSDRFSAERPKGSFSTLEIQRTEQGDSAMYLCASSLVPTGGYTFGSGTRLTVV.

With regard to this clonotype: A read error is possible here, since a much larger clone lies one base away. A library prepared for alpha chains yielded this beta chain as an off-target read; its size is of little meaning. This chain joins TRBV20-1 and TRBJ2-7; possible D gene TRBD2, 7 bases. There are 14 residues in the CDR3. V was shortened by 6 bases and J by 7 bases, with 22 bases between the two germline ends. Looked up from germline, CDR1 is DFQATT and CDR2 is SNEGSKA (reference sequence). The CDR3 sequence: CSAKGGSSYNEQYF. CDR3 nucleotide sequence: TGCAGTGCAAAGGGGGGGAGCTCCTACAATGAGCAGTACTTC.

As regards this clonotype: A library prepared for alpha chains yielded this beta chain as an off-target read; its size is of little meaning. J is TRBJ2-1 and V is TRBV12-3 or TRBV12-4, with 11 bases matching TRBD1. The CDR3 runs to 16 residues. Trimming took 2 bases from V and 8 from J; bases not matched to a gene: 8. The CDR3 DNA sequence: TGTGCCAGCAGTTTATTTCCCGGACAGGGGGCCGATGAGCAGTTCTTC. Its translation: CASSLFPGQGADEQFF.

This clonotype showed up many times. The library was prepared for alpha chains; this beta chain is a stray read, so its frequency means little. The chain employs TRBV15 and TRBJ1-4; 7 bases are a match to TRBD1. The CDR3 totals 17 residues. Losses at the gene ends were 5 bases for V and 4 bases for J; bases not matched to a gene: 13. CDR1 and CDR2 from the germline V gene are LNHNV and YYDKDF (reference sequence). The CDR3 protein is CATSPSDRQPINEKLFF. The CDR3 DNA reads as TGTGCCACCAGCCCGTCGGACAGGCAACCGATTAATGAAAAACTGTTTTTT.

This clonotype was seen at least ten times. Being off target in a library aimed at alpha chains, this beta chain has a size of little meaning. This chain uses TRBV29-1 with TRBJ2-3; 8 bases line up with TRBD2. This CDR3 has 14 amino acids. V gave up 7 bases and J gave up 2 bases; unmatched junction bases: 8. Germline CDR1 and CDR2: SQVTM and ANQGSEA. The CDR3 here is CSAILAAYTDTQYF. The CDR3 nucleotides are TGCAGCGCTATACTAGCGGCCTACACAGATACGCAGTATTTT.

This clonotype was counted many times. This beta chain is a stray sequence in a library constructed for alpha chains; its clone size is not meaningful. J is TRBJ2-5 and V is TRBV5-6; D may be TRBD2 (6 bases). There are 13 residues in the CDR3. Germline V gene lookup returns CDR1 SGHDT and CDR2 YYEEEE. Trimming removed 4 bases from V and 5 bases from J, with 12 bases in between. The CDR3 region is CASSIGTRETQYF. The DNA for the CDR3 is TGTGCCAGCAGCATCGGGACTCGGGAGACCCAGTACTTC.

By frequency in the sample, this clonotype is medium-sized. This beta chain appears as a stray read in a library generated for alpha chains; its size is not informative. The chain links TRBV7-6 to TRBJ1-6; a possible D gene is TRBD1 (5 bases). Germline V gene data show CDR1 as SGHVS and CDR2 as FNYEAQ. Trimming took 1 base from V and 7 from J, leaving 17 bases between them. The CDR3 contains 17 residues. CDR3 amino acids: CASSLVGSGTGNSPLHF. The CDR3 DNA is TGTGCCAGCAGCTTAGTAGGATCGGGGACGGGAAATTCACCCCTCCACTTT.

Ten or more counts support this clonotype. Since the library was made to target alpha chains, this beta chain is a stray read and its abundance is not meaningful. This chain uses TRBV6-2 or TRBV6-3 with TRBJ2-1, with 7 bases matching TRBD2. The CDR3 consists of 15 residues. CDR1 and CDR2 (germline): MNHEY, SVGEGT. V was pared by 0 bases and J by 6 bases, with 5 bases of the junction left unmatched. In DNA, the CDR3 is TGTGCCAGCAGTTACTCGCGGGGGTCAGGCAATGAGCAGTTCTTC. Protein: CASSYSRGSGNEQFF.

This clonotype has ten or more counts. The library was designed around alpha chains, so this beta chain is a stray read whose abundance carries little weight. The chain links TRBV18 to TRBJ1-1; 7 nucleotides agree with TRBD1. The CDR3 has 14 amino acids. The germline V gene has CDR1 KGHSH and CDR2 LQKENI. V lost 3 bases to trimming and J lost 6 bases; unmatched junction nucleotides: 7. CDR3 bases: TGTGCCAGCTCACCCCGGACAGGCAGCGCTGAAGCTTTCTTT. Protein sequence: CASSPRTGSAEAFF.

This clonotype has more than one count but fewer than ten. This beta chain appears as a stray read in a library generated for alpha chains; its size is not informative. This rearrangement joins TRBV25-1 to TRBJ2-7, with unresolved D. With 4 bases removed from V and 2 bases from J, the gap between germline ends came to 6 bases. The CDR3 is 12 residues long. From germline, CDR1 is MGHDK and CDR2 SYGVNS. CDR3 bases: TGTGCCAGCAGTGCCCGGCCCTACGAGCAGTACTTC. Translation gives CASSARPYEQYF.

The table lists this clonotype with many counts. This beta chain represents an off-target read in a library built for alpha chains; its size is of limited meaning. The gene calls are TRBV20-1 and TRBJ2-7, with D possibly being TRBD1 (5 bases). The V gene lost 3 bases and the J gene lost 3 bases, with 9 bases spanning the gap. This CDR3 comprises 12 residues. Germline CDR1 is DFQATT and CDR2 is SNEGSKA (reference sequence). This CDR3 is CSASDRIYEQYF. The CDR3 coding sequence is TGCAGTGCTAGCGACAGAATCTACGAGCAGTACTTC.

This clonotype was seen many times. The library was designed around alpha chains, so this beta chain is a stray read whose abundance carries little weight. The V gene is TRBV7-2, the J gene TRBJ2-7, with 11 bases matching TRBD2. The V and J ends lost 5 bases and 6 bases, in that order; junction bases with no gene match: 15. The CDR3 runs to 17 residues. Germline V CDR1 and CDR2: SGHTA, FQGNSA. CDR3: CASSAGLAALWGLEQYF. The CDR3 nucleotides are TGTGCCAGCAGCGCGGGACTAGCGGCCCTTTGGGGACTCGAGCAGTACTTC.

This clonotype was detected many times. The library was built for alpha chains, so this beta chain is an off-target read and its size means little. The genes are TRBV5-1 and TRBJ2-3, with a tentative D call TRBD2 (6 bases). Germline values: CDR1 SGHRS, CDR2 YFSETQ. This CDR3 contains 15 residues. V was cut by 2 bases and J by 4 bases, with 14 bases left in between. This CDR3 reads CASSLWDSHSDTQYF. In nucleotides, the CDR3 is TGCGCCAGCAGCTTATGGGACTCTCATTCAGATACGCAGTATTTT.

In this sample, this clonotype turned up many times. A junction boundary mismatches the germline segment, possibly from a read error. This beta chain was picked up by a library intended for alpha chains and is off target, so its count carries little meaning. The chain employs TRBV12-3 or TRBV12-4 and TRBJ2-3; 11 bases map to TRBD2. The CDR3 length is 14 residues. This CDR3 reads CASSLAGGADTQYF. Written as DNA, the CDR3 is TGTGCCAGCAGCTTAGCGGGAGGGGCAGATACGCAGTATTTT.

This clonotype was recorded many times. This beta chain represents an off-target read in a library built for alpha chains; its size is of limited meaning. The V gene is TRBV28, the J gene TRBJ1-3; no firm D call. CDR1 is MDHEN and CDR2 is SYDVKM in the germline V gene. This CDR3 has 15 residues. V lost 4 bases to trimming and J lost 0 bases, with 10 bases between them. CDR3 in DNA: TGTGCCAGCAGTTCCTCACGGCTCTCTGGAAACACCATATATTTT. It is translated as CASSSSRLSGNTIYF.

As for this clonotype: This may be a read error: a much more frequent sequence differs by one nucleotide. Within a library made for alpha chains, this beta chain is off target, and its count is uninformative. This chain uses TRBV15 with TRBJ2-4, with D tentatively TRBD1 (5 bases). The J call could be wrong; TRBJ2-1 is a better fit for the DNA end. The CDR3 totals 12 residues. Germline values: CDR1 LNHNV, CDR2 YYDKDF (reference sequence). CDR3: CATSRQGPIQFF. CDR3 nucleotides: TGTGCCACCAGCAGACAGGGCCCTATTCAGTTCTTC.

This clonotype was seen many times. The junction departs from germline at one end; a sequencing error may be responsible. Within a library made for alpha chains, this beta chain is off target, and its count is uninformative. The chain has TRBV7-9 and TRBJ2-3, with 9 bases lining up with TRBD2. CDR3 length: 14 amino acids. Germline V gene sequence: CDR1 SEHNR, CDR2 FQNEAQ (reference sequence). As DNA, the CDR3 is TGTGCCAGCAGCGTAGCGGGGGAGTCAGATACGCAGTATTTT. Translated: CASSVAGESDTQYF.

This clonotype was observed many times. The library was built for alpha chains, so this beta chain is an off-target read and its size means little. This sequence joins TRBV7-6 and TRBJ2-5, with 10 positions matching TRBD2. V shed 2 bases, J shed 2 bases, and the junction held 8 bases outside the gene matches. CDR1 and CDR2 (germline): SGHVS, FNYEAQ. The CDR3 sequence is 17 residues long. CDR3 sequence: CASSLRIPSGRQETQYF. The CDR3 nucleotides are TGTGCCAGCAGCTTAAGGATCCCTAGCGGGAGACAAGAGACCCAGTACTTC. Full variable domain (rest looked up from reference TRBV7-6 and TRBJ2-5): GAGVSQSPRYKVTKRGQDVALRCDPISGHVSLYWYRQALGQGPEFLTYFNYEAQQDKSGLPNDRFSAERPEGSISTLTIQRTEQRDSAMYRCASSLRIPSGRQETQYFGPGTRLLVL.